Below are 17 T cell receptor beta chains sequenced from a single sample in a study of Graves' ophthalmopathy and Graves' hyperthyroidism. RNA transcripts were the source from which TCR beta CDR3 regions were amplified. Second-round multiplex PCR followed a first-round RT-PCR using HTBI primers. In TCRdb, the multiplex PCR reads were re-called with MiXCR into one record per CDR3 protein. The sample includes roughly 170,000 distinct CDR3 sequences, 30% to 45% seen only once; the top ten take 8% to 9.5%. The specimen sequenced was peripheral blood. Receptor source: a man aged 30 to 39 with Graves' ophthalmopathy.

There are many counts of this clonotype. The V gene is TRBV7-2, the J gene TRBJ2-4; 8 bases map to TRBD1. This CDR3 is 13 amino acids long. Germline CDR1 is SGHTA and CDR2 is FQGNSA. Unmatched junction bases numbered 10, after V lost 2 bases and J lost 16 bases. The CDR3 nucleotides read TGTGCCAGCAGCTTAAACCAGGACAGGGTTGGATACTTC. This translates into CASSLNQDRVGYF.

There are many counts of this clonotype. The chain is built from TRBV7-9 and TRBJ2-7; TRBD1 aligns across 7 bases. The CDR3 contains 15 residues. V shed 4 bases and J 4 bases; nucleotides not matched to a gene: 10. CDR1 SEHNR and CDR2 FQNEAQ come from the germline V gene (reference sequence). CDR3 nucleotide sequence: TGTGCCAGCAGCTCAAGGGGGCAAGGCGGGTACGAGCAGTACTTC. Protein sequence: CASSSRGQGGYEQYF.

The sample holds many counts of this clonotype. This chain connects TRBV29-1 to TRBJ2-2, with D tentatively TRBD1 or TRBD2 (5 bases each). The CDR3 covers 15 residues. V gave up 5 bases and J gave up 3 bases, with 16 bases separating them. The V gene's germline CDR1 is SQVTM and CDR2 ANQGSEA. CDR3 in amino acids: CSVPRDGSHTGELFF. The CDR3 nucleotides are TGCAGCGTTCCCCGGGACGGAAGTCACACCGGGGAGCTGTTTTTT.

In this sample, this clonotype turned up many times. This chain links TRBV30 with TRBJ1-5; D gene unclear. Germline CDR1 and CDR2: GTSNPN and SVGIG (reference sequence). Trimming took off 5 bases at V and 0 bases at J, with 8 bases between the two ends. The CDR3 is 13 residues long. Written as DNA, the CDR3 is TGTGCCTGGTCCTGGGATAGCAATCAGCCCCAGCATTTT. It specifies CAWSWDSNQPQHF. The complete variable domain, with remaining parts taken from reference TRBV30 and TRBJ1-5, reads SQTIHQWPATLVQPVGSPLSLECTVEGTSNPNLYWYRQAAGRGLQLLFYSVGIGQISSEVPQNLSASRPQDRQFILSSKKLLLSDSGFYLCAWSWDSNQPQHFGDGTRLSIL.

The chain is built from TRBV20-1 and TRBJ2-7, with TRBD2 matching 9 bases. In germline, CDR1 is DFQATT, CDR2 SNEGSKA (reference sequence). Unmatched junction bases numbered 14, after V lost 3 bases and J lost 2 bases. This CDR3 region has 17 residues. CDR3 sequence: CSARGAGGTTRAYEQYF. CDR3 bases: TGCAGTGCTAGGGGAGCGGGAGGAACGACGAGAGCCTACGAGCAGTACTTC.

The chain links TRBV28 to TRBJ2-7; D perhaps matches TRBD2 (5 bases). The CDR3 loop spans 15 amino acids. CDR1 is MDHEN and CDR2 is SYDVKM in the germline V gene. The V and J ends lost 5 bases and 3 bases respectively, with 17 bases between them. The CDR3 nucleotides read TGTGCCAGCAGTCCCGGACTGGGAACTGTCTACGAGCAGTACTTC. Translating it yields CASSPGLGTVYEQYF.

There are many counts of this clonotype. For the CDR3, the DNA is TGCAGTGCCAAGACAGGGAATATCTACTATGGCTACACCTTC. Its translation is CSAKTGNIYYGYTF. The chain couples TRBV20-1 to TRBJ1-2; 7 bases line up with TRBD1. The CDR3 spans 14 residues. Germline values: CDR1 DFQATT, CDR2 SNEGSKA (reference sequence). J was trimmed by 3 bases and V by 6 bases; bases with no gene match: 10.

J is TRBJ2-5 and V is TRBV20-1; 7 bases line up with TRBD2. J gave up 5 bases and V 5 bases, and 8 bases lay outside the gene matches. The CDR3 loop spans 13 amino acids. From germline, CDR1 is DFQATT and CDR2 SNEGSKA (reference sequence). The CDR3 DNA reads TGCAGTGCTGGGGCGGCGGGAGAGGAGACCCAGTACTTC. Translated: CSAGAAGEETQYF.

This clonotype was counted once. The chain employs TRBV6-1 and TRBJ1-2, with unresolved D. The CDR3 runs 13 residues. The germline V gene has CDR1 MNHNS and CDR2 SASEGT. V lost 2 bases, J lost 6 bases, and 10 bases lay in between. The CDR3 reads CASSESGSHGYTF. The CDR3 DNA follows: TGTGCCAGCAGTGAAAGTGGCAGCCATGGCTACACCTTC.

In its sample, this clonotype was seen many times. The chain carries TRBV4-3 and TRBJ1-2; D is unresolved. CDR1 is LGHNA, CDR2 YSLEER, per germline. The V end was cut by 0 bases, the J end by 4 bases, with 9 bases between. The CDR3 totals 14 residues. The CDR3 region has the DNA TGCGCCAGCAGCCAAGAGGACGTTCGCTATGGCTACACCTTC. Translation: CASSQEDVRYGYTF.

The rearrangement uses TRBV12-3 or TRBV12-4 and TRBJ2-7; a possible D gene is TRBD2 (5 bases). The ends were cut back, 4 bases at V and 3 bases at J, with 13 bases in the middle. The CDR3 is 14 residues long. Here the CDR3 reads CASSWGRSGYEQYF. The CDR3, as DNA: TGTGCCAGCAGTTGGGGTCGGAGCGGCTACGAGCAGTACTTC.

The table lists this clonotype with many counts. The chain couples TRBV20-1 to TRBJ1-6, with no clear D. V lost 5 bases and J lost 9, with 17 bases in between. The CDR3 covers 14 residues. From germline, CDR1 is DFQATT and CDR2 SNEGSKA (reference sequence). The CDR3 region has the DNA TGCAGTGCTTCGGTCGCCCAGGACGGTTCACCCCTCCACTTT. As protein: CSASVAQDGSPLHF.

There are many counts of this clonotype. The V gene is TRBV27, the J gene TRBJ1-1; maybe TRBD1 (5 bases). Germline assignment: CDR1 MNHEY and CDR2 SMNVEV (reference sequence). The CDR3 is 13 residues long. V gave up 2 bases and J gave up 6 bases, with 10 bases separating them. The CDR3 DNA sequence: TGTGCCAGCAGTTTACAGGGATGGGCTGAAGCTTTCTTT. Translating it yields CASSLQGWAEAFF.

This clonotype showed up just once. V usage is TRBV6-1 and J usage is TRBJ2-5, with 10 bases matching TRBD2. Germline V gives CDR1 MNHNS, CDR2 SASEGT. This CDR3 is 16 amino acids long. After removal of 7 bases from V and 0 bases from J, the junction contained 8 bases not matched to a gene. For the CDR3, the DNA is TGTGCCAGCACCGATGGGACTAGCGCCGACCAAGAGACCCAGTACTTC. Its protein is CASTDGTSADQETQYF.

This clonotype has at least ten counts. The chain carries TRBV12-3 or TRBV12-4 and TRBJ1-1; 11 positions agree with TRBD1. The CDR3 runs to 14 residues. J gave up 6 bases and V 7 bases, and 7 bases lay outside the gene matches. The CDR3 is CASTHRTGGPEAFF. For the CDR3, the DNA is TGTGCCAGCACTCACCGGACAGGGGGCCCTGAAGCTTTCTTT.

The gene calls are TRBV11-3 and TRBJ2-2; TRBD2 agrees at 9 bases. Germline values: CDR1 SGHNT, CDR2 YENEEA. V lost 1 base to trimming and J lost 2 bases; unmatched junction nucleotides: 2. This CDR3 comprises 16 residues. DNA for the CDR3: TGTGCCAGCAGCTTAGGGACTAGCGATAACACCGGGGAGCTGTTTTTT. Residues: CASSLGTSDNTGELFF.

This clonotype has more than one count but fewer than ten. The chain joins TRBV6-2 or TRBV6-3 to TRBJ2-7; D possibly corresponds to TRBD2 (7 bases). Germline assignment: CDR1 MNHEY and CDR2 SVGEGT. The CDR3 contains 14 residues. The V and J ends lost 10 bases and 2 bases respectively, with 18 bases between them. CDR3 DNA sequence: TGTGCCACCCAAGACAGGCGGGGGACCTACGAGCAGTACTTC. Protein product: CATQDRRGTYEQYF.